This record concerns one TCR beta chain sequence. Its specificity is unknown. The sample belongs to a study of somatic mutations in cytotoxic T cells in rheumatoid arthritis. Study outcomes and limitations: Rheumatoid arthritis patients showed slight TRBV07 underrepresentation, unadjusted for multiple comparisons.

Clones were sequenced by immunoSEQ multiplex PCR, and TCRdb holds only the in-frame ones, with some missing. The table records about 15,000 clones, less than 85% of them present only once. CDR1 and CDR2 (germline): MNHEY, SMNVEV (reference sequence). The CDR3 extends over 14 amino acids. V lost 3 bases, J lost 4 bases, and 10 bases lay in between. Isolation of CD4+ and CD8+ cells used positive magnetic bead selection, with purity checked by flow cytometry. The TCR comes from an adult with rheumatoid arthritis. Sequencing was performed on CD8+ T cells sorted from blood. The chain couples TRBV27 to TRBJ1-5; unclear D gene. The CDR3 region has the DNA TGTGCCAGCAGTTTGGGTCCTGGTAATCAGCCCCAGCATTTT. This sequence encodes CASSLGPGNQPQHF.